This entry features one T cell receptor beta chain sequence. Its cognate antigen is unknown. This sample was included in a study of cytomegalovirus exposure and HLA in healthy donors. Nominally healthy donors were sampled, though unrecorded immune exposures were likely. Study conclusions and caveats: In vitro experiments confirmed that a few CMV-associated chains were specific for CMV antigens. Data from an earlier analysis indicated that most TCR beta V segments were productive either about 90% or about 30% of the time.

V lost 5 bases and J lost 6; bases outside the gene matches: 6. This CDR3 spans 13 amino acids. CDR1 MNHEY and CDR2 SVGAGI come from the germline V gene. This PCR relied on a set of 60 Vbeta primers and 13 Jbeta primers. TCRdb's copy holds only in-frame clones and misses some; the assay was immunoSEQ multiplex PCR. The table shows roughly 200,000 clones, with 65% to 85% occurring only once. The sequencing input was PBMCs. This receptor was identified in a boy between 2 and 10 years old in good health and CMV-seronegative. The chain combines TRBV6-5 with TRBJ1-1; TRBD1 aligns across 7 bases. The chain's CDR3 is CASSDRVYSEAFF. The CDR3 DNA is TGTGCCAGCAGTGACAGGGTATACTCTGAAGCTTTCTTT.